A selection of T cell receptor beta chains follows, all from one sample in a study of cytomegalovirus exposure and HLA in healthy donors. Profiled with immunoSEQ multiplex PCR; TCRdb holds only in-frame clones, not every one. The sample records about 180,000 clones, 76% being singletons. Specimen: PBMCs. These receptors were obtained from a young man in good health and CMV-seronegative. CDR3s include the opening cysteine and the closing phenylalanine or tryptophan. The D gene is left open where the match is weak. Not every row has a clone size; where given, it reads once, few, many or a size class.

d_gene	abundance	v_gene	j_gene	CDR3aa	CDR3nt
TRBD2	few	TRBV2	TRBJ2-1	CASTVGTSGLNEQFF	TGTGCCAGCACAGTCGGGACTAGCGGGCTCAATGAGCAGTTCTTC
TRBD1	NA	TRBV9	TRBJ1-4	CASSKGRGNEKLFF	TGTGCCAGCAGCAAGGGCAGGGGGAATGAAAAACTGTTTTTT
TRBD2	NA	TRBV28	TRBJ2-5	CASSSSGPETQYF	TGTGCCAGCAGTTCTAGCGGGCCTGAGACCCAGTACTTC
TRBD2	NA	TRBV19	TRBJ2-3	CASSLLAGKSTDTQYF	TGTGCCAGTAGTCTTCTAGCGGGAAAAAGCACAGATACGCAGTATTTT
TRBD2	NA	TRBV7-3	TRBJ2-3	CASSQRLAGAVSAQYF	TGTGCCAGCAGCCAAAGACTAGCGGGAGCGGTATCGGCGCAGTATTTT
TRBD1	NA	TRBV13	TRBJ2-2	CASSLGQGQGNTGELFF	TGTGCCAGCAGCTTAGGGCAGGGACAGGGAAACACCGGGGAGCTGTTTTTT
TRBD1	NA	TRBV19	TRBJ2-5	CASSIGQGSEETQYF	TGTGCCAGTAGTATCGGACAGGGGTCGGAAGAGACCCAGTACTTC
NA	NA	TRBV7-2	TRBJ2-7	CASSLLYEQYF	TGTGCCAGCAGCCTCCTCTACGAGCAGTACTTC
NA	NA	TRBV30	TRBJ1-1	CAWRSELWTEAFF	TGTGCCTGGAGGAGCGAATTGTGGACTGAAGCTTTCTTT
TRBD1	NA	TRBV7-6	TRBJ2-4	CASSRTGGDIQYF	TGTGCCAGCAGCCGCACAGGGGGTGACATTCAGTACTTC